Sequencing of this T cell receptor (beta chain) was carried out in a study of read filtering for tumor transcriptome and immune sequencing (dated by TCRdb to the early 2020s). At the level of the whole study: The cohort was composed of 17 to 20 male and roughly 13 female patients, with a mean age of approximately 62 years and an age range of about 45 to 90. Under revised international staging, 8 patients fell into R-ISS I, approximately 15 into R-ISS II and about 7 into R-ISS III. After DNase treatment, whole-transcriptome libraries were prepared with the TruSeq RNA Access Library Prep Kit. TCR-region mapped reads per sample ranged from about 3.5 to 10.27 million with IR-seq versus only roughly 80 to 1273 with RNA-seq. Using the same bone marrow samples, the study ran both targeted immune repertoire sequencing and bulk whole-transcriptome sequencing and then compared the TCR repertoires from each method. One main goal was a read-filtering strategy for immune repertoire data, in particular deciding whether clonotypes backed by only one read should be removed. What the research found in general, with its limitations: The correlation between IR-seq and RNA-seq shared clonotype proportions rose when single-read clonotypes were removed. IR-seq captured clonotypes at much higher depth and more reliably than RNA-seq, and smaller IR-seq throughput sufficed to identify most shared clonotypes. The sorted CD138-negative fraction was composed of a mixed bone marrow immune population rather than of purified T cells. In IR-seq, roughly 79% of clonotypes but roughly 3.5% of total reads were represented by single-read clonotypes, whereas in RNA-seq, 74.6% of clonotypes and more than 40% of reads were represented by single-read clonotypes.

The Immunoverse kit was used to build TCR libraries from 400 ng RNA, with molecular barcoded adaptors covering alpha/delta and beta/gamma chains. TCR library preparation was performed with the same RNA that was used for transcriptome sequencing. Sequencing of the TCR libraries was done on an Illumina HiSeq 4000 with 2 x 150 cycles. The authors' analysis ran thus. TCR reads were aligned to human V, D, J and C references and assembled into CDR3 clonotypes with MiXCR, including quality filtering and error correction. Clonotype counts and gene usage diversity were analyzed with the tcR package in R. For inspection of raw mapping reads, RNA-seq reads were mapped by STAR aligner version 2.5.3a onto GRCh37 of the human genome. To test the effect of sequencing depth on detected clonotypes, IR-seq fastq files were randomly downsampled using Seqtk 1.3. TCRdb cleaned the public reads at Q25 with fastp, built clones with MiXCR and kept in-frame beta chains. CDR3 protein duplicates are merged, each entry listing the most common genes and DNA. The V and J calls were not made by the authors but by TCRdb's processing. Across this sample there are around 65,000 distinct CDR3 sequences, with about 19% seen only once. The ten biggest clones cover 11% to 15% of the sample.

This clonotype was picked up many times. The target of this receptor is not known. There are no base qualities to consult, and no much larger clone falls within one base. Bone marrow was sampled from every patient at the time of active disease. Ficoll-Hypaque density gradient centrifugation was used to isolate the bone marrow mononuclear cells. To remove myeloma plasma cells, the cells were labeled with CD138 magnetic microbeads on a MACS separator, and CD138-negative cells were then collected by negative selection. Flow cytometry with CD138 antibodies on an Attune NxT was used to check how pure the isolated cells were. Total RNA was extracted with TRIzol reagent and quantified with a NanoDrop spectrophotometer. For each patient, the CD138-negative bone marrow sample underwent paired RNA-seq and IR-seq. V is pruned by 0 bases and J by 4 bases, leaving 7 bases of the junction without a gene match. The CDR3, from cysteine to phenylalanine, totals 15 residues. Only the CDR3 DNA stays, 45 bases, in frame from base 1. The germline V gene (reference sequence) yields DFQATT for CDR1 and SNEGSKA for CDR2.

The receptor chain draws on TRBV20-1 and TRBJ2-3; 7 central bases correspond to TRBD2. Sequenced sample: a population of CD138-negative cells sorted from bone marrow. Interpreted using the paper, the cell subset or site label stands for: bone marrow mononuclear cells depleted of CD138+ plasma/myeloma cells by negative magnetic selection. The receptor's source is a donor at least 40 years old with multiple myeloma. The DNA reads as follows: TGCAGTGCTAGAGAATCGGGGCGGGAGTCAGATACGCAGTATTTT. Its coded protein is CSARESGRESDTQYF.